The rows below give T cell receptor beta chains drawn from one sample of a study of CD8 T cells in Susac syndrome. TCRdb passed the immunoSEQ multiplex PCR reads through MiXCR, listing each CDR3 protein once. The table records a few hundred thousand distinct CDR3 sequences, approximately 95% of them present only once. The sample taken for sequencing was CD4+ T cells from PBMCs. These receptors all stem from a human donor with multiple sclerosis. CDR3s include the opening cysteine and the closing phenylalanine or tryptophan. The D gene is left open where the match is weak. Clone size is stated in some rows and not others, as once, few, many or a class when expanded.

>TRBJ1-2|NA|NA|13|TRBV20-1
CSASPPLNYGYTF
TGCAGTGCTAGCCCCCCGCTGAACTATGGCTACACCTTC
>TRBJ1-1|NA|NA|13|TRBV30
CAWSGGLWTEAFF
TGTGCCTGGAGTGGGGGGTTGTGGACTGAAGCTTTCTTT
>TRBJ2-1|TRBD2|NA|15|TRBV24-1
CATSGSGGGAREQFF
TGTGCCACCAGTGGGTCTGGCGGGGGGGCACGGGAGCAGTTCTTC
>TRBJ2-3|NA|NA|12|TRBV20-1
CSARQGGDTQYF
TGCAGTGCTAGACAGGGGGGTGATACGCAGTATTTT
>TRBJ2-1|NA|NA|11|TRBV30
CAWSGGNEQFF
TGTGCCTGGAGTGGGGGGAATGAGCAGTTCTTC
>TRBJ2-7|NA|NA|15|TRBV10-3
CAISERAASSYEQYF
TGTGCCATCAGTGAGCGGGCGGCTTCCTCTTACGAGCAGTACTTC
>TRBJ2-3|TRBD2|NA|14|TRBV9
CASTGGGYTDTQYF
TGTGCCAGCACTGGCGGGGGGTACACAGATACGCAGTATTTT
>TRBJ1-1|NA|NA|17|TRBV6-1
CASSSSSPGTANTEAFF
TGTGCCAGCAGTAGCTCTTCGCCCGGGACGGCGAACACTGAAGCTTTCTTT
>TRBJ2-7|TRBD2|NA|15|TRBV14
CASSRSGTTLSEQYF
TGTGCCAGCAGCCGGTCCGGGACTACACTTTCTGAGCAGTACTTC
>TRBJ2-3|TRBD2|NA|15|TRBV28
CASSPRGEPQDTQYF
TGTGCCAGCAGTCCGCGGGGGGAACCGCAGGATACGCAGTATTTT
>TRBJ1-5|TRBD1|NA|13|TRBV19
CASGTARNQPQHF
TGTGCCAGCGGGACAGCCCGCAATCAGCCCCAGCATTTT
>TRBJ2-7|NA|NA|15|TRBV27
CASSFWGRGVDEQYF
TGTGCCAGCAGTTTTTGGGGGCGAGGTGTAGACGAGCAGTACTTC
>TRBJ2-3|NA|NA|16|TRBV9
CASSVVGDPNTDTQYF
TGTGCCAGCAGCGTAGTAGGAGACCCGAACACAGATACGCAGTATTTT
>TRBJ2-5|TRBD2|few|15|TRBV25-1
CASSLAGGNQETQYF
TGTGCCAGCAGTTTGGCGGGGGGCAACCAAGAGACCCAGTACTTC
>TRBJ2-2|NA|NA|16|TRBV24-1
CATSDAGLSNTGELFF
TGTGCCACCAGTGATGCTGGGCTGTCGAACACCGGGGAGCTGTTTTTT
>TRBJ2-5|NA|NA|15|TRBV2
CASSVSPGGGETQYF
TGTGCCAGCAGTGTAAGCCCCGGGGGCGGTGAGACCCAGTACTTC
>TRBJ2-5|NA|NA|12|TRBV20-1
CSASMGLETQYF
TGCAGTGCTAGTATGGGACTCGAGACCCAGTACTTC
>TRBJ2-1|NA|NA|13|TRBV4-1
CASSQDGNNEQFF
TGCGCCAGCAGCCAAGATGGGAACAATGAGCAGTTCTTC
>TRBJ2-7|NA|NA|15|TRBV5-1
CASRAGHESSYEQYF
TGCGCCAGCAGAGCGGGACATGAATCCTCCTACGAGCAGTACTTC
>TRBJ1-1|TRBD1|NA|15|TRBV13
CASSSSRDRETEAFF
TGTGCCAGCAGCTCGTCCCGGGACAGGGAGACTGAAGCTTTCTTT
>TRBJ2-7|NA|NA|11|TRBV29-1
CSVEDAYEQYF
TGCAGCGTTGAAGATGCCTACGAGCAGTACTTC
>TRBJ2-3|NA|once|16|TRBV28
CASSLEASFSTDTQYF
TGTGCCAGCAGTTTGGAGGCTAGTTTTAGCACAGATACGCAGTATTTT
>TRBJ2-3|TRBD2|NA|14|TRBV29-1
CSVEKGLAVDTQYF
TGCAGCGTTGAGAAGGGACTAGCTGTAGATACGCAGTATTTT
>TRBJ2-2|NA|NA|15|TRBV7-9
CASSLLAVRTGELFF
TGTGCCAGCAGCTTATTAGCGGTCCGGACCGGGGAGCTGTTTTTT
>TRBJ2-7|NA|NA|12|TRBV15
CATSRDQGEQYF
TGTGCCACCAGCAGAGATCAGGGAGAGCAGTACTTC
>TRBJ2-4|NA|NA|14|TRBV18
CASSPQTRDNIQYF
TGTGCCAGCTCACCACAAACTCGGGACAACATTCAGTACTTC
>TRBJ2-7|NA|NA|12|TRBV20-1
CSVTDLSHEQYF
TGCAGTGTTACCGACTTATCCCACGAGCAGTACTTC
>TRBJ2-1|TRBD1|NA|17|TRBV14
CASSLLLAGTGYNEQFF
TGTGCCAGCAGCCTTCTCTTGGCCGGGACAGGGTACAATGAGCAGTTCTTC
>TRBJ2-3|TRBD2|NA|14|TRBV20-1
CSAQAGGYTDTQYF
TGCAGTGCCCAAGCGGGGGGGTACACAGATACGCAGTATTTT
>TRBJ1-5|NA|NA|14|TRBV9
CASSDLPDNQPQHF
TGTGCCAGCAGCGACCTACCAGACAATCAGCCCCAGCATTTT
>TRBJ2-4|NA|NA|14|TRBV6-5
CASSETPSLNIQYF
TGTGCCAGCAGTGAGACACCTTCCTTAAACATTCAGTACTTC
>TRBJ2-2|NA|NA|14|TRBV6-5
CASSPYSNTGELFF
TGTGCCAGCAGCCCCTATTCGAACACCGGGGAGCTGTTTTTT
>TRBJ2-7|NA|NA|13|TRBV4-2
CASSQQVNYEQYF
TGTGCCAGCAGCCAGCAGGTGAACTACGAGCAGTACTTC
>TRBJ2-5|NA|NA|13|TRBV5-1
CASSQDLQETQYF
TGCGCCAGCAGCCAAGACCTTCAAGAGACCCAGTACTTC
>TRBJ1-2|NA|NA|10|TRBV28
CASSRYGYTF
TGTGCCAGTAGTCGCTATGGCTACACCTTC
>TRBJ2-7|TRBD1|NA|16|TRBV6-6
CASRNTGTAGSNEQYF
TGTGCCAGCAGGAATACCGGGACAGCCGGTTCCAACGAGCAGTACTTC
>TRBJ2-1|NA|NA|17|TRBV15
CATSREIIPTEYNEQFF
TGTGCCACCAGCAGAGAGATCATTCCGACGGAATACAATGAGCAGTTCTTC
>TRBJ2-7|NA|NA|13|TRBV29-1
CSAGGRLIYEQYF
TGCAGCGCTGGGGGTCGTCTCATCTACGAGCAGTACTTC
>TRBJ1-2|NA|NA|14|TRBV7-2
CASSSAKGVYGYTF
TGTGCCAGCAGCTCCGCAAAGGGAGTCTATGGCTACACCTTC
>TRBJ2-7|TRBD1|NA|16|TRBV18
CASSPYQGESSYEQYF
TGTGCCAGCTCACCATATCAGGGGGAAAGCTCCTACGAGCAGTACTTC
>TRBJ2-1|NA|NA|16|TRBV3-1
CASSITDRHPGDEQFF
TGTGCCAGCAGCATCACGGACAGACACCCGGGGGATGAGCAGTTCTTC
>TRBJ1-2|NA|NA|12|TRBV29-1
CSTGPSGYGYTF
TGCAGCACTGGGCCGTCGGGCTATGGCTACACCTTC
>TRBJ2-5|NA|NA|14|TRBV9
CASSAEVYQETQYF
TGTGCCAGCAGCGCGGAAGTTTATCAAGAGACCCAGTACTTC
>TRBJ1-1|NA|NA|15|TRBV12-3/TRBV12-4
CASNRDGLRRTEAFF
TGTGCCAGCAATCGAGACGGACTGCGGCGTACTGAAGCTTTCTTT
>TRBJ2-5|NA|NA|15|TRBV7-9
CASSLKFWLGETQYF
TGTGCCAGCAGCTTAAAATTCTGGTTGGGAGAGACCCAGTACTTC
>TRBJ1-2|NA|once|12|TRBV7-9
CASSRDTGGYTF
TGTGCCAGCAGCCGGGACACGGGAGGCTACACCTTC
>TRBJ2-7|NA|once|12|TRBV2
CASSELAIEQYF
TGTGCCAGCAGTGAACTAGCAATCGAGCAGTACTTC
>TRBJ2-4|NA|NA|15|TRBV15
CATSRGGLAKNIQYF
TGTGCCACCAGCAGAGGAGGTTTGGCCAAAAACATTCAGTACTTC
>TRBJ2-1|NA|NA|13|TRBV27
CASSLSLTNEQFF
TGTGCCAGCAGTTTATCGCTCACCAATGAGCAGTTCTTC
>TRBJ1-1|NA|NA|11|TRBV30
CAWTRATEAFF
TGTGCCTGGACTAGGGCCACTGAAGCTTTCTTT
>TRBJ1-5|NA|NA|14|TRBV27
CATRSPSPNQPQHF
TGTGCCACCAGATCCCCGTCTCCCAATCAGCCCCAGCATTTT
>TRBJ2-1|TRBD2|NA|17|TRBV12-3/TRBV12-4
CASSLALGLPAGAEQFF
TGTGCCAGCAGTTTAGCGCTAGGCTTGCCAGCGGGGGCTGAGCAGTTCTTC